A single T cell receptor beta chain is shown here with its context. Its antigen is undetermined. They ran version v3.0 of the immunoSEQ assay at survey level. TCRdb keeps only in-frame clones here, not all; method: immunoSEQ multiplex PCR. This sample has under 20,000 clones; about 71% occur once, and the top ten carry more than 14%. This sample was included in a study of long-term antiretroviral therapy in people with HIV. General study findings and limits: Collection of the blood, which took place between the mid-2000s and the late 2010s, possibly occurred under older ART regimens. The repertoire was dominated at all time points by clones expanded before ART. Although diversity increased after ART, it remained lower than in transplant donor controls.

The TCR was taken from a woman in her forties or fifties with HIV. The sample was unsorted PBMCs, taken 1.5 years before starting antiretroviral therapy.

This chain's CDR3 is CASSDSGGGTDTQYF. In DNA form, the CDR3 reads TGTGCCAGCAGTGACTCCGGGGGGGGCACAGATACGCAGTATTTT. The chain carries TRBV6-4 and TRBJ2-3, with 8 bases fitting TRBD2. Germline trimming cut 0 bases from V and 1 base from J; bases unmatched to any gene: 0. The CDR3 sequence is 15 residues long. Germline V gene data show CDR1 as MRHNA and CDR2 as SNTAGT.